The 19 T cell receptor beta chains below come from one sample, sequenced in a study of neurological immune-mediated disorders. The time point denotes: longitudinal time-point 3. In TCRdb, the 5' RACE reads were re-called with MiXCR into one record per CDR3 protein. This sample has roughly 45,000 distinct CDR3 sequences, with around an eighth found just once. Input material: PBMCs. Receptors were obtained from a young man in good health.

This clonotype came up many times. V gene TRBV5-1 combines with J gene TRBJ2-1; 10 bases agree with TRBD1. The CDR3 has 15 residues. The V segment lost 5 bases and the J segment 7 bases; nucleotides outside the gene matches: 9. The germline CDR1 and CDR2 sequences are SGHRS and YFSETQ. CDR3 protein: CASSFVPGQGNEQFF. The CDR3 bases are TGCGCCAGCAGTTTTGTCCCGGGACAGGGGAATGAGCAGTTCTTC.

This clonotype was found many times. The CDR3 bases are TGCAGTGCACTGGACAGTCATAGCAATCAGCCCCAGCATTTT. Translation gives CSALDSHSNQPQHF. The V call is TRBV20-1, the J call TRBJ1-5; a weak D match, TRBD1 (6 bases). Germline CDR1 is DFQATT and CDR2 is SNEGSKA (reference sequence). This CDR3 has 14 amino acids. V gave up 6 bases and J gave up 0 bases, with 12 bases separating them.

In this sample, this clonotype turned up many times. J is TRBJ2-5 and V is TRBV12-3 or TRBV12-4; D call uncertain. Trimming took 6 bases from V and 2 from J, leaving 13 bases between them. This CDR3 has 14 residues. CDR3 amino acids: CASRGVAVQETQYF. The CDR3 DNA follows: TGTGCCAGCAGGGGCGTGGCTGTACAAGAGACCCAGTACTTC.

This clonotype came up many times. CDR3 sequence: CASSWALETQYF. Here the CDR3 DNA reads TGTGCCAGCAGCTGGGCCCTAGAGACCCAGTACTTC. The chain is built from TRBV5-5 and TRBJ2-5; no clear D gene. The germline CDR1 and CDR2 sequences are SGHKS and YYEKEE (reference sequence). The CDR3 totals 12 residues. The V gene lost 3 bases and the J gene lost 4 bases, with 7 bases spanning the gap.

This clonotype has a count of ten or more. The V call is TRBV20-1, the J call TRBJ2-3, with D tentatively TRBD2 (6 bases). The CDR3 totals 14 residues. Germline V gene data show CDR1 as DFQATT and CDR2 as SNEGSKA (reference sequence). The germline V and J ends were trimmed by 3 bases and 2 bases, with 12 bases remaining between them. CDR3 sequence (DNA): TGCAGTGCTAGCGGGACTTTTACCACAGATACGCAGTATTTT. It translates to CSASGTFTTDTQYF.

The V call is TRBV7-8, the J call TRBJ1-1; TRBD1 is a possible D gene (6 bases). The CDR3 totals 15 residues. Germline-derived CDR1 and CDR2 are SGHVS and FQNEAQ. V was trimmed by 2 bases and J by 4 bases, leaving 14 bases between them. For the CDR3, the DNA is TGTGCCAGCAGCTTAATGACAGGCGGCGGCACTGAAGCTTTCTTT. Protein product: CASSLMTGGGTEAFF.

The chain joins TRBV18 to TRBJ2-3; D possibly corresponds to TRBD2 (6 bases). The V end was cut by 5 bases, the J end by 4 bases, with 16 bases between. Germline-derived CDR1 and CDR2 are KGHSH and LQKENI. This CDR3 has 15 amino acids. The CDR3 here is CASSRRVVDSDTQYF. In DNA, the CDR3 is TGTGCCAGCTCAAGGAGGGTCGTTGACTCAGATACGCAGTATTTT.

This clonotype is medium-sized. The chain has TRBV4-1 and TRBJ2-2; 12 bases align to TRBD2. V trimming: 5 bases; J trimming: 6 bases; junction bases outside the gene matches: 7. CDR3 length: 16 residues. Germline lookup yields CDR1 MGHRA and CDR2 YSYEKL. The CDR3 spells CASSGGLAGGPGELFF. In DNA form, the CDR3 reads TGCGCCAGCAGCGGGGGGCTAGCGGGAGGGCCCGGGGAGCTGTTTTTT.

This clonotype was recorded many times. This rearrangement joins TRBV5-1 to TRBJ2-3; TRBD2 agrees at 7 bases. The V and J ends lost 4 bases and 2 bases, in that order; junction bases with no gene match: 4. Germline values: CDR1 SGHRS, CDR2 YFSETQ. The CDR3 loop spans 14 amino acids. CDR3 region: CASSELAPTDTQYF. As DNA, the CDR3 is TGCGCCAGCAGCGAACTAGCGCCCACAGATACGCAGTATTTT.

This clonotype was found many times. V gene TRBV25-1 combines with J gene TRBJ1-6; a weak D match, TRBD1 (5 bases). The CDR3 totals 15 residues. Germline V lookup: CDR1 MGHDK, CDR2 SYGVNS. V dropped 2 bases and J dropped 7 bases, with 12 bases sitting between them. The CDR3 reads CASSEIDSQNSPLHF. The CDR3 coding sequence is TGTGCCAGCAGTGAAATTGACAGCCAAAATTCACCCCTCCACTTT.

This clonotype was seen at least ten times. CDR3 amino acids: CASSLKAGGSGNNQPQHF. CDR3 DNA: TGTGCCAGCAGCTTAAAGGCCGGGGGGTCTGGTAATAATCAGCCCCAGCATTTT. V gene TRBV13 combines with J gene TRBJ1-5; D possibly corresponds to TRBD1 (5 bases). The ends were cut back, 2 bases at V and 4 bases at J, with 21 bases in the middle. Germline V gene lookup returns CDR1 PRHDT and CDR2 FYEKMQ (reference sequence). CDR3 length: 18 residues.

Many counts were recorded for this clonotype. J is TRBJ2-5 and V is TRBV5-5, with TRBD2 matching 9 bases. V lost 0 bases to trimming and J lost 0 bases; unmatched junction nucleotides: 6. The V gene's germline CDR1 is SGHKS and CDR2 YYEKEE (reference sequence). The CDR3 runs 17 residues. Here the CDR3 DNA reads TGTGCCAGCAGCTTGGGTGGGGCGGGGGGGTACCAAGAGACCCAGTACTTC. This encodes CASSLGGAGGYQETQYF.

This clonotype was seen many times. The chain recombines TRBV7-8 with TRBJ1-1, with no clear D. From germline, CDR1 is SGHVS and CDR2 FQNEAQ. The CDR3 has 13 residues. The V and J ends lost 5 bases and 6 bases respectively, with 13 bases between them. The CDR3 nucleotides are TGTGCCAGCAGCCTACCTCCCGACCCTGAAGCTTTCTTT. Translating gives CASSLPPDPEAFF.

Ten or more counts support this clonotype. The V gene is TRBV5-5, the J gene TRBJ2-5; no clear D. The CDR3 runs to 15 residues. Germline CDR1 and CDR2: SGHKS and YYEKEE (reference sequence). Between the trimmed V and J ends, which lost 0 bases and 1 base, there was a span of 10 bases. This CDR3 is CASSLGPATQETQYF. Written as DNA, the CDR3 is TGTGCCAGCAGCTTGGGCCCCGCGACCCAAGAGACCCAGTACTTC. The variable domain in full, with the rest retrieved from reference TRBV5-5 and TRBJ2-5, is DAGVTQSPTHLIKTRGQQVTLRCSPISGHKSVSWYQQVLGQGPQFIFQYYEKEERGRGNFPDRFSARQFPNYSSELNVNALLLGDSALYLCASSLGPATQETQYFGPGTRLLVL.

This clonotype has a count of ten or more. This sequence joins TRBV5-1 and TRBJ1-5; the D is unclear. Germline assignment: CDR1 SGHRS and CDR2 YFSETQ. Trimming removed 1 base from V and 8 bases from J, with 10 bases in between. The CDR3 covers 13 residues. CDR3 in DNA: TGCGCCAGCAGCTTGACACCCCGGGAGCCCCAGCATTTT. It encodes CASSLTPREPQHF.

By sample fraction, this clonotype is medium-sized (0.01 to 0.1%). This rearrangement joins TRBV9 to TRBJ2-2; D possibly corresponds to TRBD2 (6 bases). V shed 0 bases and J shed 7 bases, with 10 bases lying between them. The V gene's germline CDR1 is SGDLS and CDR2 YYNGEE. This CDR3 contains 14 residues. The CDR3 nucleotides read TGTGCCAGCAGCGTAGTCGGGGGAGGCGGGGAGCTGTTTTTT. Translation gives CASSVVGGGGELFF. The full variable domain, its missing parts supplied by reference TRBV9 and TRBJ2-2, is DSGVTQTPKHLITATGQRVTLRCSPRSGDLSVYWYQQSLDQGLQFLIQYYNGEERAKGNILERFSAQQFPDLHSELNLSSLELGDSALYFCASSVVGGGGELFFGEGSRLTVL.

This clonotype was counted ten times or more. The rearrangement uses TRBV5-1 and TRBJ2-1; 10 bases are a match to TRBD1. Trimming cost V 6 bases and J 4 bases; bases outside gene matches: 7. CDR1 and CDR2 (germline): SGHRS, YFSETQ. This CDR3 comprises 15 residues. The CDR3 sequence is CASTSGGQGYNEQFF. The CDR3 coding sequence is TGCGCCAGCACTTCTGGGGGACAGGGGTACAATGAGCAGTTCTTC.

By its share, this clonotype is medium-sized. The genes are TRBV5-6 and TRBJ1-1; D is unresolved. Looked up from germline, CDR1 is SGHDT and CDR2 is YYEEEE. This CDR3 spans 12 amino acids. Trimming pared 4 bases from V and 4 bases from J, leaving 8 bases between. The CDR3 sequence: CASSRYGTEAFF. Written as DNA, the CDR3 is TGTGCCAGCAGCCGATATGGCACTGAAGCTTTCTTT.

This clonotype was picked up many times. The chain is built from TRBV20-1 and TRBJ2-1; tentatively, D is TRBD2 (6 bases). Trimming removed 1 base from V and 1 base from J, with 8 bases in between. Germline V gene lookup returns CDR1 DFQATT and CDR2 SNEGSKA (reference sequence). This CDR3 region has 14 residues. CDR3 sequence (DNA): TGCAGTGCTAGAGTAGCGGCATCCTACAATGAGCAGTTCTTC. Amino acid sequence: CSARVAASYNEQFF.